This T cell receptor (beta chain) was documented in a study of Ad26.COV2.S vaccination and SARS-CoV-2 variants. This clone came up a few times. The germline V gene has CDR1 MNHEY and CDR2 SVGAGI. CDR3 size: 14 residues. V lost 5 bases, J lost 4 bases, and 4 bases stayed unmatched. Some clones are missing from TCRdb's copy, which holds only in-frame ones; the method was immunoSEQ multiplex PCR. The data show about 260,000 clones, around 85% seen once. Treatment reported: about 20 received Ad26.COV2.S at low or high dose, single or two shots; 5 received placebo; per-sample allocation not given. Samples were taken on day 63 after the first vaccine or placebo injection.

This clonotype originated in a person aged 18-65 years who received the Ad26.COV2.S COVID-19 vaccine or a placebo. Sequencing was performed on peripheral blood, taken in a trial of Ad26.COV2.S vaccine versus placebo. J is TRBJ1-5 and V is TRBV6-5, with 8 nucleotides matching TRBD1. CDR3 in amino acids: CASSLRTGNQPQHF. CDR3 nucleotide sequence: TGTGCCAGCAGTCTACGGACAGGGAATCAGCCCCAGCATTTT.